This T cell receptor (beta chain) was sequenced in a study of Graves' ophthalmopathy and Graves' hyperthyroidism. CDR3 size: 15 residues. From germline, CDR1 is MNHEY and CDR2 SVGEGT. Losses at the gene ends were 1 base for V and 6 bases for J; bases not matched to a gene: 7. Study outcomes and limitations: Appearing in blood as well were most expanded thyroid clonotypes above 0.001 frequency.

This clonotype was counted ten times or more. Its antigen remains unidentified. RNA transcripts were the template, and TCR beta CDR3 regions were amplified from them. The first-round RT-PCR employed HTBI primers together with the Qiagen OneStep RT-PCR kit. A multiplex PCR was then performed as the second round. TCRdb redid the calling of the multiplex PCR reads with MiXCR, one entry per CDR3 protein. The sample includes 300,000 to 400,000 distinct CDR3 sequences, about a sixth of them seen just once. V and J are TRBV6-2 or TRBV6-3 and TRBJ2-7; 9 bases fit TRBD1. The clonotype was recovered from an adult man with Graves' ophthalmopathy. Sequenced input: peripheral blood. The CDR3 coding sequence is TGTGCCAGCAGTTACTACTGGGACAGGGACCTCGAGCAGTACTTC. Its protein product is CASSYYWDRDLEQYF.